This T cell receptor beta chain was found in a study of blood T cell repertoires in COVID-19. The overall study: Samples representing acute and convalescent COVID-19 were sourced from the United States, Italy and Spain.

The CDR3 contains 11 residues. Deletions cut 5 bases from V and 0 bases from J, with 5 bases between. Germline V gives CDR1 SQVTM, CDR2 ANQGSEA. As processed by the authors: Amplification of reference gene primers was used by the study to estimate nucleated cell counts. Repertoires were generated with immunoSEQ multiplex PCR, while TCRdb's copy carries only in-frame clones and drops some. That table supplies the V and J calls and clone size; D and trimming were determined from the DNA. The table includes about 370,000 clones, around 89% detected once. The origin of this receptor is a man younger than 30 with active or convalescent COVID-19. This chain links TRBV29-1 with TRBJ2-7; D ambiguous. The specimen was peripheral blood. CDR3 region: CSVMSSYEQYF. In nucleotides, the CDR3 is TGCAGCGTTATGAGCTCCTACGAGCAGTACTTC.